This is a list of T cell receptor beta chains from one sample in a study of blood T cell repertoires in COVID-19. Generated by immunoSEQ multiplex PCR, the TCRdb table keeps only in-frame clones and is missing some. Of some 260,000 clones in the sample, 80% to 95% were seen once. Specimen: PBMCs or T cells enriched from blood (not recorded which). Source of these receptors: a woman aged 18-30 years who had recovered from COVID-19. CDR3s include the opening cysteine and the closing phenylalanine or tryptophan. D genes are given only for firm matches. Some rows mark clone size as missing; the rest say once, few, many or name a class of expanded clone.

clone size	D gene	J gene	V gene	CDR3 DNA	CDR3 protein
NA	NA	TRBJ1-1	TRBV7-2	TGTGCCAGCAGCTTAGGGGGGGTGGGAGCTTTCTTT	CASSLGGVGAFF
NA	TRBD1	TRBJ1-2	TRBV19	TGTGCCAGTAGCACCCCGGACAGGGATTATGGCTACACCTTC	CASSTPDRDYGYTF
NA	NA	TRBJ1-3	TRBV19	TGTGCCAGTAGTGCAGGTGGAAACACCATATATTTT	CASSAGGNTIYF
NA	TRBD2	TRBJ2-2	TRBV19	TGTGCCAGTAGTATTATGTTGGAAACTAGCGACCCGATTATTAACACCGGGGAGCTGTTTTTT	CASSIMLETSDPIINTGELFF
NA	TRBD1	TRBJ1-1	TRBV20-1	TGCAGTGCTAGTACAGGGGCGGGCACTGAAGCTTTCTTT	CSASTGAGTEAFF
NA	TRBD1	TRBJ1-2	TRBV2	TGTGCCAGCAGATCGGTAGGGGGCGTTGGTGGCTACACCTTC	CASRSVGGVGGYTF
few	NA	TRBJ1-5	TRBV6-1	TGTGCCAGCAGTGAAGGAAGGGGAAAAGGCAATCAGCCCCAGCATTTT	CASSEGRGKGNQPQHF
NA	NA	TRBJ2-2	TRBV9	TGTGCCAGCAGCCCCCGTCGGCAGGGGACAAACACCGGGGAGCTGTTTTTT	CASSPRRQGTNTGELFF
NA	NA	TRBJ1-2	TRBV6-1	TGTGCCAGCAGTGAAGTATTTGGGGCCAGTGGCTACACCTTC	CASSEVFGASGYTF
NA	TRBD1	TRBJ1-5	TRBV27	TGTGCCAGCAGTTTACGGACAGGGCCCGGGGATAGCAATCAGCCCCAGCATTTT	CASSLRTGPGDSNQPQHF
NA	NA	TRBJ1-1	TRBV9	TGTGCCAGCAGCGTATCTGGTACACGGAGCGAAGCTTTCTTT	CASSVSGTRSEAFF
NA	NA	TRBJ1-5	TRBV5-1	TGCGCCAGCAGCTTGGGGTCGGGAAGCAATCAGCCCCAGCATTTT	CASSLGSGSNQPQHF
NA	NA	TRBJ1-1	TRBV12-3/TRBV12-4	TGTGCCAGCAAAAAACGGGGGACTGAAGCTTTCTTT	CASKKRGTEAFF
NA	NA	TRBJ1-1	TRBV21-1	TGTGCCAGCAGGCGGCGAACGGGGGGACAGGGAAACAACACTGAAGCTTTCTTT	CASRRRTGGQGNNTEAFF
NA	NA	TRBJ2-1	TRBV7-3	TGTGCCAGCAGGTTGGAGGAGCGGACTTACAATGAGCAGTTCTTC	CASRLEERTYNEQFF
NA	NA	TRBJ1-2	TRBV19	TGTGCCAGTTGGGGCGACCTGGGGTATGGCTACACCTTC	CASWGDLGYGYTF
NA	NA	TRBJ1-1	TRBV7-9	TGTGCCAGCAGCTTTAAAGAGTCTTCTGAAGCTTTCTTT	CASSFKESSEAFF
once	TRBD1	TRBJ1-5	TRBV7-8	TGTGCCAGCAGCGGAGGGGGCCGCAATCAGCCCCAGCATTTT	CASSGGGRNQPQHF
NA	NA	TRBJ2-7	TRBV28	TGTGCCAGCACGACACTGAGCTTTATTAACTACGAGCAGTACTTC	CASTTLSFINYEQYF
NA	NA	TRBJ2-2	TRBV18	TGTGCCAGCTCAGCCGCAGGGGTCGGGGAGCTGTTTTTT	CASSAAGVGELFF
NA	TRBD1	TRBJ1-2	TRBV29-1	TGCAGCGTTGAAGGGACAGGGGGCGGCTACACCTTC	CSVEGTGGGYTF
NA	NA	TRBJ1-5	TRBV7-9	TGTGCCAGCAGCCTCAGGCCCTATAGCAATCAGCCCCAGCATTTT	CASSLRPYSNQPQHF
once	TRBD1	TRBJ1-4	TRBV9	TGTGCCAGCAGCTCAACCGGGACAGGGAGAACTAATGAAAAACTGTTTTTT	CASSSTGTGRTNEKLFF
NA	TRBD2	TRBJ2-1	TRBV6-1	TGTGCCAGCAGTGAGCGGGAGATGTCCTACAATGAGCAGTTCTTC	CASSEREMSYNEQFF
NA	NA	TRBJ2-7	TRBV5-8	TGTGCCAGCAGACGCCTAGGGGATAAGAACGAGCAGTACTTC	CASRRLGDKNEQYF
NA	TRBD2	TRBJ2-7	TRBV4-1	TGCGCCAGCAGCCATTTGGGTCGCGGGAGGAGGTACGAGCAGTACTTC	CASSHLGRGRRYEQYF
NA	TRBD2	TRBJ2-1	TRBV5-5	TGTGCCAGCAGCACGGGAGGGCCGGATGAGCAGTTCTTC	CASSTGGPDEQFF
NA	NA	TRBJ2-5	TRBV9	TGTGCCAGCAGCCCACGGGACTCCCCTGCGGAGACCCAGTACTTC	CASSPRDSPAETQYF
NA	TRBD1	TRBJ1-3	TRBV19	TGTGCCAGTAGTACGGGGACAGGCTCTGGAAACACCATATATTTT	CASSTGTGSGNTIYF
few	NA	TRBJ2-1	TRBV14	TGTGCCAGCAGCCAAGATAAGCTCTACAATGAGCAGTTCTTC	CASSQDKLYNEQFF
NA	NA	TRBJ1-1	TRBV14	TGTGCCAGCAGCCAGATGACAAACACTGAAGCTTTCTTT	CASSQMTNTEAFF
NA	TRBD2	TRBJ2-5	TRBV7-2	TGTGCCAGCAGCTTAGGAGAGCGGGGGACCCAGTACTTC	CASSLGERGTQYF
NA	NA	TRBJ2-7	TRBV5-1	TGCGCCAGCAGCTTGGACCGAGGGTTTAAGTACGAGCAGTACTTC	CASSLDRGFKYEQYF
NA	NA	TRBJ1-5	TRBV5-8	TGTGCCAGCACCAGAGACGGGGATAGCAATCAGCCCCAGCATTTT	CASTRDGDSNQPQHF
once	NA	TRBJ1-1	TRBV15	TGTGCCACCAGCAGAGGGGCAGGGGCGGGGAACACTGAAGCTTTCTTT	CATSRGAGAGNTEAFF
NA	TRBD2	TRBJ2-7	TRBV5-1	TGCGCCAGCAGCTTGGCCGCCACTCTACTAGCGGGAGTTTCCTACGAGCAGTACTTC	CASSLAATLLAGVSYEQYF
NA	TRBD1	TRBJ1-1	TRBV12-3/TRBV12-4	TGTGCCAGCAGTGGACAGGTGAACACTGAAGCTTTCTTT	CASSGQVNTEAFF
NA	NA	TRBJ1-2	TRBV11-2	TGTGCCAGCAGCTTACTAACGGGGTTTGGAACTAACTATGGCTACACCTTC	CASSLLTGFGTNYGYTF
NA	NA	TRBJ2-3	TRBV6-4	TGTGCCAGCAGAGCGGCAGTCCCAGATACGCAGTATTTT	CASRAAVPDTQYF
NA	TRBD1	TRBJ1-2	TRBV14	TGTGCCAGCAGCCCCCTGGGGACAGGGGTTTTAAGCTACACCTTC	CASSPLGTGVLSYTF
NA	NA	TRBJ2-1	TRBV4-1	TGCGCCAGCAGCCAAGATAGTTGGGCAGAGCAGTTCTTC	CASSQDSWAEQFF
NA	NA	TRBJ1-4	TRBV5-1	TGCGCCAGCAGCTTGGCTCGGGAGGGAGCCCCCGCAACTAATGAAAAACTGTTTTTT	CASSLAREGAPATNEKLFF
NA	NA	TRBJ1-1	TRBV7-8	TGTGCCAGCAGCTTAGGTGTAGGATTCGGGACTGAAGCTTTCTTT	CASSLGVGFGTEAFF
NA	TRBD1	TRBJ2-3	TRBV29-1	TGCAGCGTTGGGGCAGGGGGAGTAGATACGCAGTATTTT	CSVGAGGVDTQYF
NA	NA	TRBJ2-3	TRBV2	TGTGCCAGCAAGGATAGCGTAAGGAGCACAGATACGCAGTATTTT	CASKDSVRSTDTQYF
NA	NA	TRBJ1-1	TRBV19	TGTGCCAGTAGTAAGGGGCGCAGGACTGAAGCTTTCTTT	CASSKGRRTEAFF